A selection of T cell receptor beta chains follows, all from one sample in a study of T cells in Graves' hyperthyroidism and ophthalmopathy. TCRdb ran MiXCR on the multiplex PCR reads and lists one entry per CDR3 protein. The profile shows 490,000 or so distinct CDR3 sequences, roughly 23% of them singletons. The sample consisted of blood. Source of these receptors: a woman aged 70-85 years with Graves' ophthalmopathy. The CDR3 runs from the conserved cysteine through the conserved F or W. D genes are given only for firm matches. Expanded clones get a size class; other rows say once, few or many, or leave the size out.

TRBV6-1	TRBJ2-7	TRBD1	few	TGTGCCAGCGGGGACAGGGTGTCCTACGAGCAGTACTTC	CASGDRVSYEQYF
TRBV5-1	TRBJ2-2	-	-	TGCGCCAGCAGCTGGCGGGATACGAACACCGGGGAGCTGTTTTTT	CASSWRDTNTGELFF
TRBV7-2	TRBJ2-5	-	many	TGTGCCAGCACACCCTCGCGAGGAGAGACCCAGTACTTC	CASTPSRGETQYF
TRBV5-4	TRBJ2-5	TRBD2	few	TGTGCCAGCAGCTTGGTCGGGAGGGACCAAGAGACCCAGTACTTC	CASSLVGRDQETQYF
TRBV11-1	TRBJ2-1	-	many	TGTGCCAGCCTATGGGCAGGGGAGTACAATGAGCAGTTCTTC	CASLWAGEYNEQFF
TRBV11-2	TRBJ1-1	-	-	TGTGCCAGCAGCCCATGGGGGGCGGGGGCTTTCTTT	CASSPWGAGAFF
TRBV3-1	TRBJ1-2	TRBD1	many	TGTGCCAGCAGCCCCTCGGGACAGGACAACTATGGCTACACCTTC	CASSPSGQDNYGYTF
TRBV5-5	TRBJ2-5	-	-	TGTGCCAGCAGCTTGGACGGAACAGGGGAGACCCAGTACTTC	CASSLDGTGETQYF
TRBV6-1	TRBJ1-2	-	many	TGTGCCAGCAGTTCTGCGGGGGGAGGCTACACCTTC	CASSSAGGGYTF
TRBV29-1	TRBJ2-7	-	many	TGCAGCGTTGAACGTTTGGAGATAACAAACGAGCAGTACTTC	CSVERLEITNEQYF
TRBV2	TRBJ1-5	-	many	TGTGCCAGCAGGATTCAGGGGTTGGGTCAGCCCCAGCATTTT	CASRIQGLGQPQHF
TRBV7-9	TRBJ1-2	-	few	TGTGCCAGCAGCTTCGGGGAGAGCTCCCGGGATGGCTACACCTTC	CASSFGESSRDGYTF
TRBV10-3	TRBJ1-3	-	few	TGTGCCATCAGGGGAGATAGCTCTGGAAACACCATATATTTT	CAIRGDSSGNTIYF
TRBV29-1	TRBJ1-1	-	few	TGCAGCGTGAGACAGGCCCAGAACACTGAAGCTTTCTTT	CSVRQAQNTEAFF
TRBV20-1	TRBJ1-5	TRBD1	-	TGCAGTGCTACCGGGACAGGGGGATTCGGGGGCAATCAGCCCCAGCATTTT	CSATGTGGFGGNQPQHF
TRBV19	TRBJ2-5	TRBD1	-	TGTGCCAGCACGGCCAGGGGGCGTCAAGAGACCCAGTACTTC	CASTARGRQETQYF
TRBV9	TRBJ2-1	-	-	TGTGCCAGCAGCGTAGCTTCCCTAAACAATGAGCAGTTCTTC	CASSVASLNNEQFF
TRBV4-3	TRBJ1-1	-	once	TGCGCCAGCAGCCAAGAAGGGCCACAGGGAGCAGCTTTCTTT	CASSQEGPQGAAFF
TRBV15	TRBJ2-7	-	-	TGTGCCACCAGTCAGGACTGGTCCGAGCAGTACTTC	CATSQDWSEQYF
TRBV10-3	TRBJ1-5	-	-	TGTGCCATCAGTGAGTACCGGGAGGGGTATAGCAATCAGCCCCAGCATTTT	CAISEYREGYSNQPQHF
TRBV5-1	TRBJ1-2	-	-	TGCGCCAGCAGCCCCGGCCATGGGGATGGCTACACCTTC	CASSPGHGDGYTF
TRBV12-5	TRBJ1-1	-	-	TGTGCTAGTGGTTTGTCGGGACGGTCGGACACTGAAGCTTTCTTT	CASGLSGRSDTEAFF
TRBV5-1	TRBJ2-1	TRBD2	-	TGCGCCAGCAGCCTGTCCAGGACTAGTGGAGCGCTTATCAATGAGCAGTTCTTC	CASSLSRTSGALINEQFF
TRBV7-2	TRBJ2-1	-	-	TGTGCCAGCAGCTCCTTTAGGAGCTCCTACAATGAGCAGTTCTTC	CASSSFRSSYNEQFF
TRBV6-2/TRBV6-3	TRBJ2-1	TRBD2	few	TGTGCCACCATGAGACTAGCGGGAGGAGGGGAGCAGTTCTTC	CATMRLAGGGEQFF
TRBV2	TRBJ1-4	-	few	TGTGCCAGCAGTGAGGAAGGGCAAACACGGATCTTACTGTTTTTT	CASSEEGQTRILLFF
TRBV7-2	TRBJ2-7	-	many	TGTGCCAGCAGTTATGGAAGCTCCTACGAGCAGTACTTC	CASSYGSSYEQYF
TRBV7-9	TRBJ2-1	-	many	TGTGCCAGCAGCTCCACAGGGCTGGAGGTAGAGCAGTTCTTC	CASSSTGLEVEQFF
TRBV15	TRBJ1-1	-	-	TGTGCCACCGGGAGAGTAGGGGGCACTGAAGCTTTCTTT	CATGRVGGTEAFF
TRBV7-9	TRBJ1-1	TRBD1	-	TGTGCCAGCAGCCCATCTCAGGGGGTGTTGGCTTTCTTT	CASSPSQGVLAFF
TRBV11-2	TRBJ2-3	TRBD2	many	TGTGCCAGCAGCTTAGATTCAGGGCTAGCGGGAGAGGGAGATACGCAGTATTTT	CASSLDSGLAGEGDTQYF
TRBV12-3/TRBV12-4	TRBJ2-2	-	few	TGTGCCAGCAGTTTAAGTCAGGGGCACACCGGGGAGCTGTTTTTT	CASSLSQGHTGELFF
TRBV20-1	TRBJ2-4	-	many	TGCAGTGCTAGAGATTCGGGCGGAGGAAACATTCAGTACTTC	CSARDSGGGNIQYF
TRBV28	TRBJ1-2	-	few	TGTGCCATCGGGGCCCAGGTTCACTATGGCTACACCTTC	CAIGAQVHYGYTF
TRBV7-2	TRBJ2-7	-	few	TGTGCCAGCAGCTCTGCAGGGTTCGGGAAGCAGTACTTC	CASSSAGFGKQYF
TRBV20-1	TRBJ2-7	TRBD2	-	TGCAGTGCTAGAGCAGGGACTACCTACGAGCAGTACTTC	CSARAGTTYEQYF
TRBV6-5	TRBJ1-2	-	-	TGTGCCAGCAGTTACTCCGGACAGTTGAGTGGCTACACCTTC	CASSYSGQLSGYTF
TRBV19	TRBJ1-4	-	many	TGTGCCAGTAGTATTAGGGGACGGGGGGCAACTAATGAAAAACTGTTTTTT	CASSIRGRGATNEKLFF
TRBV6-1	TRBJ1-2	-	-	TGTGCCAGCAGTGAACAGGGGAATGGCTACACCTTC	CASSEQGNGYTF
TRBV20-1	TRBJ2-3	TRBD2	once	TGCAGTGCTAGAGGCTCCGGCCTAGCGGGGAGCACAGATACGCAGTATTTT	CSARGSGLAGSTDTQYF
TRBV20-1	TRBJ2-5	TRBD1	few	TGCAGTGCCGAGGCACAGGGGCGGGAGACCCAGTACTTC	CSAEAQGRETQYF
TRBV5-6	TRBJ1-2	TRBD1	-	TGTGCCAGCAGCCCAACAGGGGAAGACTATGGCTACACCTTC	CASSPTGEDYGYTF
TRBV2	TRBJ2-7	TRBD2	many	TGTGCCAGCTGCGGCGGGAGGGCCGGTGCCTACGAGCAGTACTTC	CASCGGRAGAYEQYF
TRBV6-1	TRBJ2-7	TRBD2	-	TGTGCCAGCGGTACGACTAGCGGGAGAACCGAGCAGTACTTC	CASGTTSGRTEQYF
TRBV5-6	TRBJ1-2	-	-	TGTGCCAGCAGCTCATCAGGACAGTCCTATGGCTACACCTTC	CASSSSGQSYGYTF
TRBV6-5	TRBJ1-1	-	-	TGTGCCAGCAGTTACTCGGCGGGGCCGAACACTGAAGCTTTCTTT	CASSYSAGPNTEAFF
TRBV20-1	TRBJ1-2	-	-	TGCAGTGATAGAGGTTCTCGCTATGGCTACACCTTC	CSDRGSRYGYTF
TRBV3-1	TRBJ2-7	TRBD1	few	TGTGCCAGCAGCCCTGGGACAGGGAACGAGCAGTACTTC	CASSPGTGNEQYF
TRBV12-3/TRBV12-4	TRBJ2-7	-	-	TGTGCCAGCAGTTTTCCCCCGATCACCTTCGAGCAGTACTTC	CASSFPPITFEQYF
TRBV12-3/TRBV12-4	TRBJ2-3	TRBD2	few	TGTGCCAGCAGCTCGGGGGGACTAGCGGGAGTAGATACGCAGTATTTT	CASSSGGLAGVDTQYF
TRBV7-9	TRBJ2-2	-	-	TGTGCCAGCAGCTTACCTCTGCAGACGGCCGAGCTGTTTTTT	CASSLPLQTAELFF
TRBV5-1	TRBJ2-7	-	few	TGCGCCAGCAGCGGGGGGGACAAAACCTACGAGCAGTACTTC	CASSGGDKTYEQYF
TRBV7-9	TRBJ2-6	-	once	TGTGCCAGCAGCTTGTCCCTGCGGTGGGGGGCAGGTGGGGCCAACGTCCTGACTTTC	CASSLSLRWGAGGANVLTF
TRBV20-1	TRBJ2-7	TRBD2	few	TGCAGTGTTCGAGGGCTAGCGGCCTACGAGCAGTACTTC	CSVRGLAAYEQYF